The 21 T cell receptor beta chains below were found in one sample sequenced in a study of Tregs in tolerant kidney transplant recipients. This table comes from immunoSEQ multiplex PCR, and its TCRdb copy is limited to in-frame clones, with some not included. The sample data list 25,000 to 35,000 clones. The source material was CD8+ T cells from blood, sampled before the transplant. These receptor sequences come from a human donor who received a combined kidney and bone marrow transplant.

With regard to this clone: The read finishes 3 residues shy of the CDR3 end, and the germline J gene is used to complete it. This chain joins TRBV18 and TRBJ2-7; 11 bases map to TRBD2. The CDR3 covers 13 residues. The junction had 7 bases not matched to a gene; V was cut back by 9 bases and J by 6 bases. The V gene's germline CDR1 is KGHSH and CDR2 LQKENI. CDR3: CASRTGTSGEQYF. The sequenced part of the CDR3 DNA is TGTGCCAGTCGAACCGGGACTAGCGGCGAG.

To note about this clone: Read sequence stops 3 residues before the CDR3 end, and the germline J gene provides the missing end. V and J are TRBV6-4 and TRBJ2-4, with D possibly matching TRBD2 (6 bases). The CDR3 spans 16 residues. Per the germline V gene, CDR1 is MRHNA and CDR2 is SNTAGT. V lost 4 bases and J 2 bases, leaving 15 bases between the germline ends. The part of the CDR3 DNA that was read is TGTGCCAGCAGTGTGGACGGAGGGGCTACCAAAAACATT. Its translation is CASSVDGGATKNI. In full, the CDR3 is CASSVDGGATKNIQYF.

CDR3 protein: CATGLAGSSYEQYF. The CDR3 DNA, read in part, is TGTGCCACCGGACTAGCGGGGAGCTCCTACGAG. The rearrangement joins TRBV19 to TRBJ2-7, with 12 bases lining up with TRBD2. The read gets to within 3 residues of the CDR3 end, and the germline J gene fills in the rest. The CDR3 length is 14 residues. Germline V gives CDR1 LNHDA, CDR2 SQIVND (reference sequence). The V gene end was trimmed by 10 bases and the J gene end by 0 bases; junction bases not matched to a gene: 4.

Remarks on this clone: The read falls 3 residues short of the CDR3 end, and the missing part is taken from the germline J gene. The chain recombines TRBV6-2 or TRBV6-3 with TRBJ2-2, with 10 bases lining up with TRBD2. Looked up from germline, CDR1 is MNHEY and CDR2 is SVGEGT. V lost 1 base, J lost 7 bases, and 6 bases stayed unmatched. CDR3 length: 16 residues. The sequenced part of the CDR3 DNA is TGTGCCAGCAGTTACTTCGGGACTAGCGAAGGCGGGGAG. Protein: CASSYFGTSEGGE. The CDR3 as a whole reads CASSYFGTSEGGELFF.

To note about this clone: The CDR3 end falls 3 residues outside the read, so it is completed with the germline J gene. The rearrangement links TRBV7-6 to TRBJ2-2; TRBD2 agrees at 11 bases. J lost 4 bases, V lost 3 bases, and 4 bases had no gene match. The CDR3 is made up of 16 amino acids. In germline, CDR1 is SGHVS, CDR2 FNYEAQ. CDR3 in amino acids: CASSFLAGGGTGELFF. Partial CDR3 DNA: TGTGCCAGCAGCTTCCTAGCGGGAGGCGGCACCGGGGAG.

Remarks on this clone: The CDR3 goes on 3 residues after the read ends, and that part is filled in from the germline J gene. This sequence joins TRBV5-1 and TRBJ1-2, with TRBD1 identical over 9 bases. This CDR3 is built from 15 residues. Per the germline V gene, CDR1 is SGHRS and CDR2 is YFSETQ. J was trimmed by 3 bases and V by 4 bases; bases with no gene match: 7. Incomplete CDR3 DNA: TGCGCCAGCAGCGCCCTGGGACAGGGCTACTATGGC. This encodes CASSALGQGYYG. The full CDR3 is CASSALGQGYYGYTF. Using reference TRBV5-1 and TRBJ1-2 for the parts outside the CDR3, the full variable domain is KAGVTQTPRYLIKTRGQQVTLSCSPISGHRSVSWYQQTPGQGLQFLFEYFSETQRNKGNFPGRFSGRQFSNSRSEMNVSTLELGDSALYLCASSALGQGYYGYTFGSGTRLTVV.

On this clone: Read coverage stops 3 residues before the CDR3 terminus; the germline J gene supplies the remainder. The chain joins TRBV7-3 to TRBJ1-3, with D possibly being TRBD1 (6 bases). Trimming left V 1 base short and J 0 bases short, with 22 bases between. The germline V gene encodes CDR1 SGHTA and CDR2 FQGTGA. The length of the CDR3 is 20 residues. Here the CDR3 reads CASSLNLGLDSVPSGNTIYF. CDR3 DNA, as far as it was read: TGTGCCAGCAGCTTAAATTTAGGGTTGGACAGCGTACCCTCTGGAAACACC.

For this clone: The read finishes 3 residues shy of the CDR3 end, and the germline J gene is used to complete it. The chain has TRBV7-2 and TRBJ1-1; D possibly corresponds to TRBD1 (5 bases). V dropped 1 base and J dropped 3 bases, with 9 bases sitting between them. The CDR3 sequence is 14 residues long. Looked up from germline, CDR1 is SGHTA and CDR2 is FQGNSA. This chain's CDR3 is CASSLGRGDTEAFF. CDR3 bases read: TGTGCCAGCAGCTTAGGGCGGGGGGACACTGAA.

Regarding this clone: The missing CDR3 end, 3 residues past where the read stops, is filled in from the germline J gene. The chain carries TRBV5-5 and TRBJ1-2; no reliable D call. Looked up from germline, CDR1 is SGHKS and CDR2 is YYEKEE (reference sequence). This CDR3 comprises 14 residues. V lost 2 bases to trimming and J lost 6 bases, with 14 bases between them. This CDR3 reads CASSFLGGADGYTF. Partial CDR3 DNA: TGTGCCAGCAGCTTCCTTGGTGGTGCAGATGGC.

Details on this clone: From the germline J gene comes the end of the CDR3, since the read stops 3 residues before it. The J gene is TRBJ1-1, the V gene TRBV18, with unresolved D. This CDR3 region has 15 residues. Germline V gene lookup returns CDR1 KGHSH and CDR2 LQKENI. With 0 bases removed from V and 5 bases from J, the gap between germline ends came to 13 bases. The CDR3 is CASSPPGAGWTEAFF. The sequenced CDR3 bases are TGTGCCAGCTCACCACCGGGTGCGGGATGGACTGAA.

Comments on this clone: The read terminates 3 residues before the CDR3 end, so the remaining end is supplied by the germline J gene. The chain combines TRBV13 with TRBJ2-7; 8 bases align to TRBD2. CDR1 and CDR2 (germline): PRHDT, FYEKMQ (reference sequence). V gave up 4 bases and J gave up 4 bases; unmatched junction bases: 12. The CDR3 is made up of 16 amino acids. Here the CDR3 reads CASSSSTAGAFYEQYF. The part of the CDR3 DNA that was read is TGTGCCAGCAGCTCATCGACAGCGGGGGCCTTTTACGAG.

Details on this clone: Read coverage stops 3 residues before the CDR3 terminus; the germline J gene supplies the remainder. V gene TRBV7-8 combines with J gene TRBJ2-1, with 10 bases fitting TRBD1. The V gene's germline CDR1 is SGHVS and CDR2 FQNEAQ. This CDR3 contains 17 residues. V was pared by 3 bases and J by 3 bases, with 8 bases of the junction left unmatched. CDR3 residues: CASSFDRGPLDYNEQFF. CDR3 bases read: TGTGCCAGCAGCTTTGACAGGGGGCCCTTAGACTACAATGAG.

Note on this clone: The read ends 3 residues before the CDR3 terminus; that terminus is restored from the germline J gene. This chain uses TRBV11-3 with TRBJ2-1; D gene unclear. The germline V and J ends were trimmed by 5 bases and 5 bases, with 10 bases remaining between them. The CDR3 has 13 amino acids. Germline CDR1 and CDR2: SGHNT and YENEEA. The covered CDR3 bases are TGTGCCAGCAGCCCCCACGGTGACAATGAG. It yields the protein CASSPHGDNE. In full, the CDR3 is CASSPHGDNEQFF. Using reference TRBV11-3 and TRBJ2-1 for the parts outside the CDR3, the full variable domain is EAGVVQSPRYKIIEKKQPVAFWCNPISGHNTLYWYLQNLGQGPELLIRYENEEAVDDSQLPKDRFSAERLKGVDSTLKIQPAELGDSAVYLCASSPHGDNEQFFGPGTRLTVL.

A remark on this clone: The read comes to an end 3 residues before the CDR3 does, leaving the germline J gene to fill in the end. The rearrangement links TRBV7-6 to TRBJ2-6; D gene ambiguous. Trimming removed 0 bases from V and 4 bases from J, with 4 bases in between. The germline V gene encodes CDR1 SGHVS and CDR2 FNYEAQ. The CDR3 has 14 amino acids. Here the CDR3 reads CASSLARGANVLTF. The sequenced CDR3 bases are TGTGCCAGCAGCTTAGCGCGGGGGGCCAACGTC.

To note about this clone: Read coverage stops 3 residues before the CDR3 terminus; the germline J gene supplies the remainder. The rearrangement links TRBV7-7 to TRBJ2-7, with 7 bases fitting TRBD1. Germline trimming cut 5 bases from V and 5 bases from J; bases unmatched to any gene: 9. Germline V gene lookup returns CDR1 SSHAT and CDR2 FNYEAQ (reference sequence). The CDR3 spans 14 residues. CDR3 protein: CASSLAGGLNEQYF. CDR3 DNA (partial): TGTGCCAGCAGCCTGGCAGGGGGATTAAACGAG. Together with reference TRBV7-7 and TRBJ2-7, the CDR3 gives the full variable domain: GAGVSQSPRYKVTKRGQDVTLRCDPISSHATLYWYQQALGQGPEFLTYFNYEAQPDKSGLPSDRFSAERPEGSISTLTIQRTEQRDSAMYRCASSLAGGLNEQYFGPGTRLTVT.

A remark on this clone: The read ends 3 residues early relative to the CDR3; the germline J gene fills the gap. V usage is TRBV2 and J usage is TRBJ2-3; the D is unclear. From germline, CDR1 is SNHLY and CDR2 FYNNEI. The CDR3 sequence is 15 residues long. V dropped 1 base and J dropped 3 bases, with 11 bases sitting between them. CDR3 amino acids: CASSEGRLGTDTQYF. The CDR3 DNA, read in part, is TGTGCCAGCAGTGAAGGGCGGCTAGGAACAGATACG.

On this clone itself: The read is 3 residues too short to cover the CDR3 end, so that end is filled in from the germline J gene. The rearrangement uses TRBV19 and TRBJ1-2; D ambiguous. The CDR3 covers 12 residues. Germline V gene lookup returns CDR1 LNHDA and CDR2 SQIVND (reference sequence). Trimming pared 9 bases from V and 2 bases from J, leaving 10 bases between. The DNA read from the CDR3 is TGTGCCAGGTGGCGAGGGAACTATGGC. This gives the protein CARWRGNYG. The entire CDR3 sequence reads CARWRGNYGYTF.

Comments on this clone: The CDR3 is cut off 3 residues early in the read; its end comes from the germline J gene. The chain has TRBV7-9 and TRBJ2-2; D assignment may be TRBD1 or TRBD2 (6 bases each). The V end was cut by 11 bases, the J end by 5 bases, with 15 bases between. The CDR3 spans 13 residues. The V gene's germline CDR1 is SEHNR and CDR2 FQNEAQ (reference sequence). The covered CDR3 bases are TGTGCCGCGGGACATGGCTTAACCGGGGAG. Amino acid sequence: CAAGHGLTGE. The CDR3, in full, reads CAAGHGLTGELFF.

Comments on this clone: The read ends 3 residues shy of where the CDR3 ends; the end is completed using the germline J gene. The rearrangement uses TRBV18 and TRBJ1-1; D is possibly TRBD1 (5 bases). In germline, CDR1 is KGHSH, CDR2 LQKENI. The CDR3 has 15 residues. The ends were cut back, 8 bases at V and 1 base at J, with 17 bases in the middle. The CDR3 loop reads CASLGPNQGNTEAFF. Incomplete CDR3 DNA: TGTGCCAGCCTTGGTCCTAACCAGGGGAACACTGAA. The full variable domain, completed using reference TRBV18 and TRBJ1-1, is NAGVMQNPRHLVRRRGQEARLRCSPMKGHSHVYWYRQLPEEGLKFMVYLQKENIIDESGMPKERFSAEFPKEGPSILRIQQVVRGDSAAYFCASLGPNQGNTEAFFGQGTRLTVV.

With regard to this clone: The read comes to an end 3 residues before the CDR3 does, leaving the germline J gene to fill in the end. This rearrangement joins TRBV4-2 to TRBJ2-3; 8 nucleotides match TRBD2. The CDR3 totals 21 residues. From germline, CDR1 is LGHNA and CDR2 YNFKEQ. The trim removed 4 bases at V and 0 bases at J, leaving 21 bases unmatched. The covered CDR3 bases are TGTGCCAGCAGCCCACCCGCGGGAGGAGGTCCCTCCTTGACTAGCACAGATACG. The encoded protein is CASSPPAGGGPSLTSTDT. The full CDR3 protein reads CASSPPAGGGPSLTSTDTQYF.

On this clone: The sequenced fragment ends 3 residues before the CDR3 boundary, so the rest is inferred from the germline J gene. The rearrangement uses TRBV29-1 and TRBJ2-3; 9 nucleotides agree with TRBD2. Losses at the gene ends were 2 bases for V and 5 bases for J; bases not matched to a gene: 8. The germline V gene has CDR1 SQVTM and CDR2 ANQGSEA. The CDR3 consists of 15 residues. The part of the CDR3 DNA that was read is TGCAGCGTTGAAAACGCGGGAGGGCCCGTAGATACG. Amino acid sequence: CSVENAGGPVDT. The full CDR3 protein is CSVENAGGPVDTQYF.